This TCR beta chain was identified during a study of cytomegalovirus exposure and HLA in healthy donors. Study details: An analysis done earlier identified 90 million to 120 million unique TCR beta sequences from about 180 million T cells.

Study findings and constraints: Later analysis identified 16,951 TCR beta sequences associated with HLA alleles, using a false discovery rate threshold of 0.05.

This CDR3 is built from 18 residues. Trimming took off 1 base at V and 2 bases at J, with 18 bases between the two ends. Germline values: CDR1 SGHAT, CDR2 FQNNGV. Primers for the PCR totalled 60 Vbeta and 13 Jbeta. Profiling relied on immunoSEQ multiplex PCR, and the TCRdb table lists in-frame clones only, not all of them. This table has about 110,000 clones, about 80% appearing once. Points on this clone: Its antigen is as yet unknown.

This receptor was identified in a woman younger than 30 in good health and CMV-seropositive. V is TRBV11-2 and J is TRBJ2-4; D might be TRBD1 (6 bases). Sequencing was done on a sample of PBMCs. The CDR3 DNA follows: TGTGCCAGCAGCTTAGGGTGGGGGCCGACAGGCACCAAAAACATTCAGTACTTC. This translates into CASSLGWGPTGTKNIQYF.